A selection of T cell receptor beta chains follows, all from one sample in a study of vaccination and CD4 T cells after COVID-19. TCRdb fed the PCR reads into MiXCR, producing one record per CDR3 protein. The sample yields about 18,000 distinct CDR3 sequences, around 80% seen once. No antigen has been identified for these receptors. The material sequenced was CD4+ T cells from blood, cultured in vitro, taken after SARS-CoV-2 vaccination. These receptors were taken from a human donor who received a COVID-19 vaccine. The CDR3 runs from the conserved cysteine through the conserved F or W. Fields, in order: V gene, J gene, clone size, D gene, CDR3 length, CDR3 DNA, CDR3 protein. A D gene is named only where the DNA matches it firmly. The size field is filled for only some rows; it gives once, few, many or a size class.

v_gene: TRBV9; j_gene: TRBJ1-6; abundance: NA; d_gene: NA; len: 14; CDR3nt: TGTGCCAGCAGCGCCTCAGGGGATAATTCACCCCTCCACTTT; CDR3aa: CASSASGDNSPLHF
v_gene: TRBV29-1; j_gene: TRBJ1-2; abundance: few; d_gene: NA; len: 12; CDR3nt: TGCAGCGTTGACCAGACAGACTATGGCTACACCTTC; CDR3aa: CSVDQTDYGYTF
v_gene: TRBV4-2; j_gene: TRBJ1-2; abundance: NA; d_gene: TRBD1; len: 17; CDR3nt: TGTGCCAGCAGCCAAGTTAGTCCGGGGACAGTTCTCTATGGCTACACCTTC; CDR3aa: CASSQVSPGTVLYGYTF
v_gene: TRBV2; j_gene: TRBJ2-2; abundance: few; d_gene: TRBD2; len: 16; CDR3nt: TGTGCCAGCAGACGGTGGACTAGCGGGGGAACCGGGGAGCTGTTTTTT; CDR3aa: CASRRWTSGGTGELFF
v_gene: TRBV2; j_gene: TRBJ1-2; abundance: NA; d_gene: NA; len: 14; CDR3nt: TGTGCCAGCAGCCGAGAGGTCTCTAACTATGGCTACACCTTC; CDR3aa: CASSREVSNYGYTF
v_gene: TRBV19; j_gene: TRBJ1-2; abundance: NA; d_gene: NA; len: 16; CDR3nt: TGTGCCAGTAGTACCCCCCCTTTTGACAGTCACTATGGCTACACCTTC; CDR3aa: CASSTPPFDSHYGYTF
v_gene: TRBV7-2; j_gene: TRBJ1-2; abundance: NA; d_gene: NA; len: 19; CDR3nt: TGTGCCAGCAGCTTAGCGCAGGGTTTTGTGGGGGTGGGTAGCTATGGCTACACCTTC; CDR3aa: CASSLAQGFVGVGSYGYTF
v_gene: TRBV6-1; j_gene: TRBJ1-1; abundance: NA; d_gene: TRBD1; len: 16; CDR3nt: TGTGCCAGCAGCCGCTACCGGGACAGGGGGAACACTGAAGCTTTCTTT; CDR3aa: CASSRYRDRGNTEAFF
v_gene: TRBV7-2; j_gene: TRBJ2-2; abundance: NA; d_gene: TRBD2; len: 16; CDR3nt: TGTGCCAGCAGCTATTCGGGGGGGCCGGGCACCGGGGAGCTGTTTTTT; CDR3aa: CASSYSGGPGTGELFF
v_gene: TRBV25-1; j_gene: TRBJ1-5; abundance: NA; d_gene: NA; len: 15; CDR3nt: TGTGCCAGCAGTGAGGACGGGTATAGCAATCAGCCCCAGCATTTT; CDR3aa: CASSEDGYSNQPQHF
v_gene: TRBV7-8; j_gene: TRBJ1-2; abundance: NA; d_gene: NA; len: 14; CDR3nt: TGTGCCAGCAGCCTGACAGGATTTAACTATGGCTACACCTTC; CDR3aa: CASSLTGFNYGYTF
v_gene: TRBV20-1; j_gene: TRBJ1-2; abundance: NA; d_gene: NA; len: 16; CDR3nt: TGCAGTGCCCGGGGTGGGCCTGGTGGGGCAACTATGAGCTACACCTTC; CDR3aa: CSARGGPGGATMSYTF
v_gene: TRBV15; j_gene: TRBJ2-2; abundance: NA; d_gene: NA; len: 17; CDR3nt: TGTGCCACCAGCAGAGAAATCGGTAATGCGAACACCGGGGAGCTGTTTTTT; CDR3aa: CATSREIGNANTGELFF
v_gene: TRBV7-6; j_gene: TRBJ1-3; abundance: NA; d_gene: NA; len: 14; CDR3nt: TGTGCCAGCAGCCGCACAATCGGGGCAAACACCATATATTTT; CDR3aa: CASSRTIGANTIYF
v_gene: TRBV6-1; j_gene: TRBJ2-5; abundance: NA; d_gene: NA; len: 15; CDR3nt: TGTGCCAGCAGTGGGAACTATATCCAGGGAGAGACCCAGTACTTC; CDR3aa: CASSGNYIQGETQYF
v_gene: TRBV2; j_gene: TRBJ2-3; abundance: once; d_gene: TRBD1; len: 14; CDR3nt: TGTGCCAGCAGCCGGGACAGGGTACGAGATACGCAGTATTTT; CDR3aa: CASSRDRVRDTQYF
v_gene: TRBV20-1; j_gene: TRBJ1-4; abundance: NA; d_gene: TRBD1; len: 14; CDR3nt: TGCAGTGCTAGAGGTCGGACAGGGAATGAAAAACTGTTTTTT; CDR3aa: CSARGRTGNEKLFF
v_gene: TRBV7-2; j_gene: TRBJ1-1; abundance: once; d_gene: TRBD1; len: 15; CDR3nt: TGTGCCAGCAGCTTACAGGGGGCTGGGAACACTGAAGCTTTCTTT; CDR3aa: CASSLQGAGNTEAFF
v_gene: TRBV4-1; j_gene: TRBJ1-2; abundance: NA; d_gene: NA; len: 17; CDR3nt: TGCGCCAGCAGCCCACATTATGTAGGGGGGGGGCTCTATGGCTACACCTTC; CDR3aa: CASSPHYVGGGLYGYTF
v_gene: TRBV7-3; j_gene: TRBJ1-1; abundance: NA; d_gene: NA; len: 14; CDR3nt: TGTGCCAGCAGCTTAGGGGGCGGGAACACTGAAGCTTTCTTT; CDR3aa: CASSLGGGNTEAFF
v_gene: TRBV7-8; j_gene: TRBJ1-5; abundance: NA; d_gene: NA; len: 14; CDR3nt: TGTGCCAGCAGCCTAGGCTCCGTGAACCAGCCCCAGCATTTT; CDR3aa: CASSLGSVNQPQHF
v_gene: TRBV19; j_gene: TRBJ1-5; abundance: NA; d_gene: NA; len: 14; CDR3nt: TGTGCCAGTAGTGCCCGAGACAGAAATCAGCCCCAGCATTTT; CDR3aa: CASSARDRNQPQHF
v_gene: TRBV19; j_gene: TRBJ2-5; abundance: NA; d_gene: TRBD1; len: 13; CDR3nt: TGTGCCAGTAGTCAAACAGGGGGAGAGACCCAGTACTTC; CDR3aa: CASSQTGGETQYF
v_gene: TRBV7-8; j_gene: TRBJ2-7; abundance: NA; d_gene: NA; len: 14; CDR3nt: TGTGCCAGCTCCCCCCTCCTAGTCTCCTACGAGCAGTACTTC; CDR3aa: CASSPLLVSYEQYF
v_gene: TRBV7-6; j_gene: TRBJ1-2; abundance: NA; d_gene: NA; len: 14; CDR3nt: TGTGCCAGCAGCGGAGGGGTCCCTAACTATGGCTACACCTTC; CDR3aa: CASSGGVPNYGYTF
v_gene: TRBV2; j_gene: TRBJ2-3; abundance: NA; d_gene: TRBD2; len: 17; CDR3nt: TGTGCCAGCAGTTATGGTAGCGGGGGGACTAGCACAGATACGCAGTATTTT; CDR3aa: CASSYGSGGTSTDTQYF
v_gene: TRBV24-1; j_gene: TRBJ1-1; abundance: NA; d_gene: NA; len: 15; CDR3nt: TGTGCCACCAGTGAGTCGGGGGACGGAAACACTGAAGCTTTCTTT; CDR3aa: CATSESGDGNTEAFF
v_gene: TRBV6-1; j_gene: TRBJ1-2; abundance: NA; d_gene: NA; len: 16; CDR3nt: TGTGCCAGCAGGCCACAGGGCGGGGTTGATCAGGGTGGCTACACCTTC; CDR3aa: CASRPQGGVDQGGYTF
v_gene: TRBV6-1; j_gene: TRBJ1-6; abundance: NA; d_gene: NA; len: 13; CDR3nt: TGTGCCAGCAGTGCCGAGCGGGGTTCACCCCTCCACTTT; CDR3aa: CASSAERGSPLHF
v_gene: TRBV12-3/TRBV12-4; j_gene: TRBJ1-1; abundance: few; d_gene: NA; len: 11; CDR3nt: TGTGCCAGCAGTTTATCTGGAAAAGCTTTCTTT; CDR3aa: CASSLSGKAFF
v_gene: TRBV27; j_gene: TRBJ1-6; abundance: NA; d_gene: NA; len: 16; CDR3nt: TGTGCCAGCAGTTTAAACCCAGGGGCGACGGTTTCACCCCTCCACTTT; CDR3aa: CASSLNPGATVSPLHF
v_gene: TRBV10-2; j_gene: TRBJ1-1; abundance: NA; d_gene: NA; len: 14; CDR3nt: TGCGCCAGCAGTGAGTCCAGACAGACCACTGAAGCTTTCTTT; CDR3aa: CASSESRQTTEAFF
v_gene: TRBV30; j_gene: TRBJ2-5; abundance: NA; d_gene: NA; len: 16; CDR3nt: TGTGCCTGGAGGGATGACGGCCGGGGCTTACAAGAGACCCAGTACTTC; CDR3aa: CAWRDDGRGLQETQYF
v_gene: TRBV11-3; j_gene: TRBJ2-3; abundance: NA; d_gene: NA; len: 14; CDR3nt: TGTGCCAGCAGCCCGTTCGAGGAAACAGATACGCAGTATTTT; CDR3aa: CASSPFEETDTQYF
v_gene: TRBV6-1; j_gene: TRBJ2-7; abundance: NA; d_gene: TRBD1; len: 16; CDR3nt: TGTGCCAGCAGTGAAGCGTCGGCCAACAGGGGCTACGAGCAGTACTTC; CDR3aa: CASSEASANRGYEQYF
v_gene: TRBV20-1; j_gene: TRBJ1-1; abundance: NA; d_gene: NA; len: 13; CDR3nt: TGCAGTGCTAGAGAGGCGGCAGCTACTGAAGCTTTCTTT; CDR3aa: CSAREAAATEAFF
v_gene: TRBV27; j_gene: TRBJ1-2; abundance: NA; d_gene: NA; len: 16; CDR3nt: TGTGCCAGCAGTTTAGTTCCGGGAGGTGGAATCTATGGCTACACCTTC; CDR3aa: CASSLVPGGGIYGYTF
v_gene: TRBV20-1; j_gene: TRBJ1-2; abundance: NA; d_gene: NA; len: 12; CDR3nt: TGCAGTGCTAGTAGGCAGGGAGATGGCTACACCTTC; CDR3aa: CSASRQGDGYTF
v_gene: TRBV5-1; j_gene: TRBJ2-7; abundance: NA; d_gene: TRBD1; len: 15; CDR3nt: TGCGCCAGCAGCTTGGCCTCTACAGGGGACAACGAGCAGTACTTC; CDR3aa: CASSLASTGDNEQYF
v_gene: TRBV19; j_gene: TRBJ1-1; abundance: NA; d_gene: TRBD1; len: 14; CDR3nt: TGTGCCAGTAGTAGACAGGGGGCTAATACTGAAGCTTTCTTT; CDR3aa: CASSRQGANTEAFF
v_gene: TRBV7-9; j_gene: TRBJ1-2; abundance: NA; d_gene: TRBD1; len: 14; CDR3nt: TGTGCCAGCAGCCGTGACAGGGCAAACTATGGCTACACCTTC; CDR3aa: CASSRDRANYGYTF
v_gene: TRBV20-1; j_gene: TRBJ2-1; abundance: NA; d_gene: NA; len: 13; CDR3nt: TGCAGTGCCACCAATCCCTCCTACAATGAGCAGTTCTTC; CDR3aa: CSATNPSYNEQFF
v_gene: TRBV20-1; j_gene: TRBJ2-5; abundance: NA; d_gene: TRBD1; len: 15; CDR3nt: TGCAGTGCTAGAGAACCGGGACAGAGACAAGAGACCCAGTACTTC; CDR3aa: CSAREPGQRQETQYF
v_gene: TRBV7-8; j_gene: TRBJ1-5; abundance: few; d_gene: NA; len: 17; CDR3nt: TGTGCCAGCAGCTTAAGGGGAGGGAGGGGTGGCAATCAGCCCCAGCATTTT; CDR3aa: CASSLRGGRGGNQPQHF
v_gene: TRBV7-8; j_gene: TRBJ2-5; abundance: NA; d_gene: NA; len: 17; CDR3nt: TGTGCCAGCAGACCTATGTGGGGGGGGGCGAGTCAAGAGACCCAGTACTTC; CDR3aa: CASRPMWGGASQETQYF
v_gene: TRBV7-9; j_gene: TRBJ1-6; abundance: NA; d_gene: TRBD1; len: 15; CDR3nt: TGTGCCAGCAGCTTGGGACAGGGGGCTGGATCACCCCTCCACTTT; CDR3aa: CASSLGQGAGSPLHF
v_gene: TRBV27; j_gene: TRBJ2-7; abundance: NA; d_gene: TRBD2; len: 16; CDR3nt: TGTGCCAGCAGTACCCGGACTAGCGGGGGTGGGGACGAGCAGTACTTC; CDR3aa: CASSTRTSGGGDEQYF
v_gene: TRBV5-3; j_gene: TRBJ1-5; abundance: NA; d_gene: TRBD1; len: 16; CDR3nt: TGTGCCAGCAGCTTCCGGACAGGGACGGGCAATCAGCCCCAGCATTTT; CDR3aa: CASSFRTGTGNQPQHF
v_gene: TRBV29-1; j_gene: TRBJ1-2; abundance: NA; d_gene: TRBD1; len: 15; CDR3nt: TGCAGCGTTAGAGACAGGGGTCAACAGAACTATGGCTACACCTTC; CDR3aa: CSVRDRGQQNYGYTF
v_gene: TRBV19; j_gene: TRBJ1-6; abundance: NA; d_gene: NA; len: 14; CDR3nt: TGTGCCAGTACCCAGGGACTCCGTAATTCACCCCTCCACTTT; CDR3aa: CASTQGLRNSPLHF
v_gene: TRBV12-3/TRBV12-4; j_gene: TRBJ1-2; abundance: NA; d_gene: NA; len: 14; CDR3nt: TGTGCCAGCAGTTTAGGCCCCGCAGACTATGGCTACACCTTC; CDR3aa: CASSLGPADYGYTF